The present entry profiles one TCR beta chain with its context. Its antigen is still unknown. Sequencing used immunoSEQ v3. Measured with immunoSEQ multiplex PCR; TCRdb has only the in-frame clones, and not every one. The sample lists tens of thousands of clones, 80% to 90% occurring once. Time point in this sample: pre-treatment sample, taken before nivolumab and TIL therapy. The germline V gene has CDR1 LNHDA and CDR2 SQIVND (reference sequence). V gave up 6 bases and J gave up 3 bases, with 12 bases separating them. CDR3 length: 14 residues. This sample stems from a study of TIL therapy for anti-PD-1-resistant metastatic lung cancer. About the study: Tumor harvest preceded PD-1/PD-L1 blockade, followed by nivolumab treatment. Most patients had lung adenocarcinoma. General study findings and limits: TIL clonotype persistence in blood showed no apparent association with response. Patients were highly selected, enriched for treatment-naive, never-smoker and oncogene-addicted cases.

This sample comprised blood, obtained at baseline. The chain links TRBV19 to TRBJ1-5; tentatively, D is TRBD1 (6 bases). The receptor was derived from a person aged 25 to 80 with non-small cell lung cancer. The CDR3 loop is CASSWTDNNQPQHF. The CDR3 nucleotides are TGTGCCAGTAGCTGGACAGACAACAATCAGCCCCAGCATTTT.